What follows are 11 T cell receptor beta chains derived from one specimen sequenced in a study of healthy donors' naive CD4 and CD8 T cells. Each TCR library used about 500 ng of total RNA and a linear amplification protocol. TCRdb re-derived calls from the reads in MiXCR, one entry per CDR3 protein. The table records 200,000 or so distinct CDR3 sequences, about 76% of them present only once. The specimen was naive CD4+ and CD8+ T cells sorted from blood, pooled from several donors. The receptors stem from a pool of human donors in good health; the sample pools cells from several healthy donors.

CDR3 protein: CSVESGRARPNEQFF. Written as DNA, the CDR3 is TGCAGCGTTGAAAGCGGGAGAGCCCGCCCCAATGAGCAGTTCTTC. The chain links TRBV29-1 to TRBJ2-1; 8 bases are a match to TRBD2. CDR3 size: 15 residues. Germline loops: CDR1 SQVTM, CDR2 ANQGSEA. J was trimmed by 6 bases and V by 2 bases; bases with no gene match: 9.

This clonotype came up a few times. The V call is TRBV29-1, the J call TRBJ1-1; possibly TRBD1 for D (6 bases). There are 14 residues in the CDR3. With 6 bases removed from V and 0 bases from J, the gap between germline ends came to 14 bases. Germline loops: CDR1 SQVTM, CDR2 ANQGSEA. CDR3 nucleotide sequence: TGCAGCGTGGGAAAGACAGGAATGAACACTGAAGCTTTCTTT. This sequence encodes CSVGKTGMNTEAFF.

The V call is TRBV6-5, the J call TRBJ1-2, with 12 bases that match TRBD1. CDR1 and CDR2 from the germline V gene are MNHEY and SVGAGI. Germline trimming cut 0 bases from V and 2 bases from J; bases unmatched to any gene: 4. This CDR3 is built from 17 residues. The CDR3 coding sequence is TGTGCCAGCAGTTACTCGGGGACAGGGGGCGACAACTATGGCTACACCTTC. Its translation is CASSYSGTGGDNYGYTF.

This clonotype was seen more than once but under ten times. The chain combines TRBV5-6 with TRBJ2-5; 9 bases match TRBD2. This CDR3 region has 14 residues. Germline V gene sequence: CDR1 SGHDT, CDR2 YYEEEE. The junction had 2 bases not matched to a gene; V was cut back by 1 base and J by 4 bases. The CDR3 loop reads CASSLLAGVETQYF. The DNA for the CDR3 is TGTGCCAGCAGCTTGTTAGCGGGGGTAGAGACCCAGTACTTC.

The chain is built from TRBV29-1 and TRBJ2-7; D ambiguous. The CDR3 sequence is 12 residues long. V dropped 6 bases and J dropped 3 bases, with 12 bases sitting between them. CDR1 and CDR2 (germline): SQVTM, ANQGSEA. CDR3 in amino acids: CSVLGLIYEQYF. The CDR3 region has the DNA TGCAGCGTCTTAGGTCTCATCTACGAGCAGTACTTC.

The chain employs TRBV5-4 and TRBJ1-1, with 9 bases aligning to TRBD1. The trim removed 2 bases at V and 3 bases at J, leaving 17 bases unmatched. CDR3 length equals 19 residues. Looked up from germline, CDR1 is SGHNT and CDR2 is YYREEE (reference sequence). The DNA of the CDR3 is TGTGCCAGCAGCTTTTCGCTTTTCCGGGACAGGGCGGTCTACACTGAAGCTTTCTTT. Translated: CASSFSLFRDRAVYTEAFF.

This clonotype came up once. The rearrangement uses TRBV5-6 and TRBJ2-3, with TRBD2 as a possible D gene (5 bases). V was shortened by 6 bases and J by 6 bases, with 17 bases between the two germline ends. The CDR3 length is 14 residues. The germline CDR1 and CDR2 sequences are SGHDT and YYEEEE. This CDR3 is CASMERLNWDTQYF. CDR3 nucleotide sequence: TGTGCCAGCATGGAAAGACTAAATTGGGATACGCAGTATTTT.

The chain couples TRBV11-2 to TRBJ1-3; a possible D gene is TRBD1 (5 bases). Germline V lookup: CDR1 SGHAT, CDR2 FQNNGV. Trimming removed 5 bases from V and 0 bases from J, with 11 bases in between. The CDR3 is 15 amino acids. The CDR3 reads CASSLRGSSGNTIYF. CDR3 sequence (DNA): TGTGCCAGCAGCCTCCGGGGCAGCTCTGGAAACACCATATATTTT. Complete variable domain (other parts from reference TRBV11-2 and TRBJ1-3): EAGVAQSPRYKIIEKRQSVAFWCNPISGHATLYWYQQILGQGPKLLIQFQNNGVVDDSQLPKDRFSAERLKGVDSTLKIQPAKLEDSAVYLCASSLRGSSGNTIYFGEGSWLTVV.

The V call is TRBV6-5, the J call TRBJ1-1, with D hard to call. With 4 bases removed from V and 1 base from J, the gap between germline ends came to 7 bases. The germline V gene has CDR1 MNHEY and CDR2 SVGAGI. The CDR3 runs to 13 residues. CDR3 protein: CASSWGENTEAFF. Here the CDR3 DNA reads TGTGCCAGCAGTTGGGGAGAGAACACTGAAGCTTTCTTT.

This clonotype has a single count. The chain couples TRBV27 to TRBJ1-4, with D possibly TRBD1 on 5 matching bases. V dropped 6 bases and J dropped 6 bases, with 8 bases sitting between them. The germline CDR1 and CDR2 sequences are MNHEY and SMNVEV (reference sequence). CDR3 length: 12 residues. This CDR3 is CASRRGYEKLFF. In DNA, the CDR3 is TGTGCCAGCAGGAGGGGATATGAAAAACTGTTTTTT.

This chain uses TRBV6-5 with TRBJ1-3; D call uncertain. This CDR3 contains 13 residues. CDR1 is MNHEY, CDR2 SVGAGI, per germline. With 4 bases removed from V and 3 bases from J, the gap between germline ends came to 7 bases. CDR3 DNA sequence: TGTGCCAGCAGTTCCGGGCATGGAAACACCATATATTTT. This translates into CASSSGHGNTIYF.